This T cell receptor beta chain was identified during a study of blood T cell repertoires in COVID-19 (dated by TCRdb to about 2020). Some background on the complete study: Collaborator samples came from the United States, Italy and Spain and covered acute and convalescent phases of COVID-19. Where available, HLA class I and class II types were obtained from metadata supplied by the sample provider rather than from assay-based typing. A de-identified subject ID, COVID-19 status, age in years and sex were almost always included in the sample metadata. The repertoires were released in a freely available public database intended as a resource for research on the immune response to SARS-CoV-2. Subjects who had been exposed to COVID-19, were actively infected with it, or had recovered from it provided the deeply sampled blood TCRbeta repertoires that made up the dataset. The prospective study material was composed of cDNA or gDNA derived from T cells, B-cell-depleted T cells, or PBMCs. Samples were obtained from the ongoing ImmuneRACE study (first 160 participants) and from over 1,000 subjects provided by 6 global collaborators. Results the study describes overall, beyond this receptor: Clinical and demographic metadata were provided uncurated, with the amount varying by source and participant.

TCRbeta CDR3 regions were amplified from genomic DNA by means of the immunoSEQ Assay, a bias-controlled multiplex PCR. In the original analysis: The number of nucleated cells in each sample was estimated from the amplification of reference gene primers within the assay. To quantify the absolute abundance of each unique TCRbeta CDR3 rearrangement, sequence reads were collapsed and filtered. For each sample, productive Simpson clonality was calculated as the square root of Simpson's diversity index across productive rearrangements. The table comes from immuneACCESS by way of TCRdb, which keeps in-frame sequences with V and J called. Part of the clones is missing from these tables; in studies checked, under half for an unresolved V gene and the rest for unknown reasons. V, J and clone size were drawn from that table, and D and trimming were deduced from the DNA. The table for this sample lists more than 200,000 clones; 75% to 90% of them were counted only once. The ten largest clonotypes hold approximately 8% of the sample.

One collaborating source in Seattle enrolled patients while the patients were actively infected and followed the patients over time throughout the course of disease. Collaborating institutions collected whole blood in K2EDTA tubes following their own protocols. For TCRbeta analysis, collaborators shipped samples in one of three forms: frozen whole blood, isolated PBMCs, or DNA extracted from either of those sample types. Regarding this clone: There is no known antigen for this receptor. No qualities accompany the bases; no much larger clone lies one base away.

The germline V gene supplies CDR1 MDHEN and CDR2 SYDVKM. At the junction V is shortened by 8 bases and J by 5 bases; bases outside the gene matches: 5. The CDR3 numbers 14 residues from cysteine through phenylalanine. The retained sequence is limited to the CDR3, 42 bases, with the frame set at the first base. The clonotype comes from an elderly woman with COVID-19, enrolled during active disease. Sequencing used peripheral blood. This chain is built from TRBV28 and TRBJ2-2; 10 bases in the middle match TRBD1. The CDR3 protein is CASLTGGKTGELFF. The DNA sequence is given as TGTGCCAGCCTGACAGGGGGCAAAACCGGGGAGCTGTTTTTT.